This T cell receptor (beta chain) came from a study of T-cell memory formation after mild COVID-19 (dated by TCRdb to about 2021). At the level of the whole study: Most TCR sequence clusters were specific to one of the two donors. T-cell clones expanding and contracting after mild COVID-19 in a couple of donors were tracked by longitudinal TCRalpha and TCRbeta repertoire sequencing. The cohort was made up of two young adult volunteers, one female and one male, who were previously healthy. What the research found in general, with its limitations: Some responding clones were found in pre-infection memory, which suggests that pre-existing cross-reactive memory T cells took part in the SARS-CoV-2 response. Clones contracting from day 15 to 85 had balanced CD4/CD8 phenotypes, while a second wave expanding from day 15 to 37 was biased towards CD4+. The second-wave clones that peaked on day 37 were not confirmed to be SARS-CoV-2 specific. Contracting CD4+ clones were located mainly in the CM and EM memory subsets, whereas CD8+ clones were found to be enriched in EMRA. Only a couple of mild cases were covered by the study, and larger cohorts that include severe cases with pre-infection samples were considered necessary.

This sample was sequenced with an Illumina NovaSeq 6000. cDNA libraries for TCRalpha and TCRbeta were prepared by 5'RACE using constant-segment primers, with sample barcodes and unique molecular identifiers added. RNA was extracted from every sample with Trizol reagent. Amplification of the libraries took two PCR steps, and the second step added a second sample barcode plus Illumina TruSeq adapters. Sequencing of libraries was performed on an Illumina NovaSeq with 2 x 150 bp paired-end reads. As for the original processing: The reads were demultiplexed and collapsed into UMI-guided consensus sequences using migec v1.2.7. Using mixcr v2.1.11, UMI consensuses were aligned to TRA and TRB V and J templates and then assembled into clonotypes. A clonotype was counted as expanded or contracted only when both edgeR and NoisET called the clonotype significant, with the noise models trained on biological replicates. For edgeR calls, the thresholds were a false discovery rate-adjusted p below 0.01 and a log2 fold-change of 1. As an exploratory analysis of dynamics, max-normalized trajectories of the 1000 most abundant clonotypes were examined with PCA combined with hierarchical clustering. Each responding clone was given a CD4 or CD8 phenotype based on the CD4+ and CD8+ repertoires, which had been sequenced separately. The public reads were run again by TCRdb, first through fastp at Q25 and then through MiXCR, and only productive beta chains were kept. Each entry merges the rows of one CDR3 protein and shows their most common DNA and genes. Here the V and J calls rest on TCRdb's processing, not on the authors' analysis. This sample gives around 450,000 distinct CDR3 sequences in total; approximately 24% of them show up just once. Of the sample, around 9.5% is held by the ten largest clones.

There are 11 amino acids in the CDR3, from cysteine to phenylalanine inclusive. Only CDR3 DNA remains: 33 bases, in frame from the first base. Trimming takes 6 bases off V and 13 bases off J; junction bases not matched to a gene: 7. Ficoll-Paque density gradient centrifugation was the method used to isolate PBMCs. As regards this clonotype: Its antigen is still unknown. It has no much larger one-base neighbor in the sample; base qualities were not kept.

The chain uses TRBV12-3 or TRBV12-4 and TRBJ2-3, with TRBD1 matching 7 junction bases. The clonotype was recovered from an adult woman who had mild COVID-19 (a few samples of this study predate the infection). The sample titles of this study are shuffled in the database, so cell type and time point are left out; the donor was told from shared clones. The specimen sequenced was PBMCs or a T cell subset sorted from them (not recorded which). In nucleotides, the sequence is TGTGCCAGCAGCCGGGACAGAGAGGAGTATTTT. Its coded protein is CASSRDREEYF.